This T cell receptor beta chain was documented in a study of T cell changes during pregnancy in multiple sclerosis. CDR1 SGHTA and CDR2 FQGNSA come from the germline V gene. With V trimmed by 6 bases and J by 3 bases, 5 bases remained unmatched. The CDR3 has 13 amino acids. The table came from immunoSEQ multiplex PCR; TCRdb's copy has only in-frame clones and leaves some out. The sample holds tens of thousands of clones, about 90% seen once. Material: CD4+ T cells from peripheral blood mononuclear cells, obtained in the third trimester of pregnancy. This chain links TRBV7-2 with TRBJ2-7, with 7 bases lining up with TRBD2. This TCR came from a female donor with multiple sclerosis, enrolled in a pregnancy study. The CDR3 nucleotides read TGTGCCAGCAGATCAGCGGGAAGCTACGAGCAGTACTTC. This sequence encodes CASRSAGSYEQYF.